The clone carrying this T cell receptor beta chain showed up just a few times. The antigen remains unidentified. These data are taken from a study of T cell clones after liver transplantation. Across the whole study: A pre-transplant mixed lymphocyte reaction with TCRbeta sequencing defined graft-donor-reactive clones followed in post-transplant blood. As an antigen-independent comparator, third-party-reactive TCRbeta sequences came from pre-transplant mixed lymphocyte reactions.

Trimming took 4 bases from V and 5 from J, leaving 21 bases between them. The CDR3 runs 17 residues. Germline lookup yields CDR1 MDHEN and CDR2 SYDVKM. Study observations and caveats: Post-transplant, graft-donor-reactive CD4 TCRbeta sequences in blood dropped significantly in 5 of 8 subjects.

The repertoire was sequenced with immunoSEQ multiplex PCR; TCRdb's copy has only in-frame clones and lacks some. This table has tens of thousands of clones, about 82% appearing once. CD3+CD4+ and CD3+CD8+ cells were FACS-sorted from thawed unstimulated PBMCs. The sequences come from CD4+ T cells from blood, collected about 46 months after liver transplant. The chain couples TRBV28 to TRBJ1-5; a weak D match, TRBD1 (5 bases). The sequence was collected from a human patient who received a liver transplant. The graft donor may have contributed some T cells. This chain's CDR3 is CASSWQGIRIGHQPQHF. CDR3 nucleotide sequence: TGTGCCAGCAGTTGGCAGGGAATTCGCATTGGTCATCAGCCCCAGCATTTT.